A single sample gave rise to the 9 T cell receptor beta chains below, sequenced in a study of identical twins. Each CDR3 protein is one row after TCRdb ran MiXCR on the 5' RACE reads. Here the sample spans roughly 190,000 distinct CDR3 sequences, about a sixth being singletons. The same specimen was also included in a second study, on T cells expressing NK-cell markers.

The specimen was CD8+ T cells sorted from blood. The receptors here all came from a woman between 18 and 30 years old in good health.

This clonotype was seen a few times. The chain has TRBV24-1 and TRBJ2-3; possibly TRBD2 for D (5 bases). This CDR3 region has 15 residues. V lost 5 bases and J lost 10, with 21 bases in between. Looked up from germline, CDR1 is KGHDR and CDR2 is SFDVKD. The CDR3 region is CATSGSRTQPGAQYF. CDR3 coding DNA: TGTGCCACCAGTGGGTCCCGAACTCAACCCGGGGCGCAGTATTTT.

This clonotype was counted between two and nine times. The chain uses TRBV27 and TRBJ2-4, with a tentative D call TRBD1 (6 bases). This CDR3 comprises 15 residues. V lost 1 base to trimming and J lost 6 bases, with 13 bases between them. The germline CDR1 and CDR2 sequences are MNHEY and SMNVEV (reference sequence). The CDR3 loop is CASSLYQQGRNIQYF. CDR3 nucleotides: TGTGCCAGCAGTTTATACCAACAGGGAAGAAACATTCAGTACTTC.

The rearrangement uses TRBV12-3 or TRBV12-4 and TRBJ1-1, with D unclear. V lost 2 bases to trimming and J lost 6 bases, with 10 bases between them. The CDR3 spans 13 residues. The CDR3 bases are TGTGCCAGCAGTTTATCCCGAGAGGCTGAAGCTTTCTTT. Residues: CASSLSREAEAFF.

This clonotype was detected a few times. This chain connects TRBV6-1 to TRBJ1-1, with a possible D match to TRBD1 (5 bases). Germline CDR1 MNHNS, CDR2 SASEGT. V was shortened by 6 bases and J by 4 bases, with 12 bases between the two germline ends. The CDR3 length is 13 residues. CDR3 loop: CASRGNTGTEAFF. CDR3 DNA sequence: TGTGCCAGCAGAGGAAATACAGGCACTGAAGCTTTCTTT.

V usage is TRBV9 and J usage is TRBJ2-5, with TRBD2 matching over 12 bases. V dropped 3 bases and J dropped 4; count of bases not matched to a gene: 7. The length of the CDR3 is 16 residues. Germline V gene data show CDR1 as SGDLS and CDR2 as YYNGEE. Here the CDR3 reads CASSAPSGRAAETQYF. CDR3 coding DNA: TGTGCCAGCAGCGCCCCTAGCGGGAGGGCCGCAGAGACCCAGTACTTC.

This clonotype was found once. The chain links TRBV12-3 or TRBV12-4 to TRBJ2-1; D uncertain. The CDR3 is made up of 14 amino acids. V shed 3 bases and J shed 8 bases, with 14 bases lying between them. This chain's CDR3 is CASSFLSPYDEQFF. The CDR3, as DNA: TGTGCCAGCAGTTTTCTTTCCCCATACGATGAGCAGTTCTTC.

The chain combines TRBV11-2 with TRBJ2-7; D not certain. Trimming pared 3 bases from V and 2 bases from J, leaving 5 bases between. The CDR3 runs 12 residues. Germline-derived CDR1 and CDR2 are SGHAT and FQNNGV. The CDR3: CASSFPTYEQYF. The CDR3 DNA sequence: TGTGCCAGCAGCTTTCCTACCTACGAGCAGTACTTC.

There are a few counts of this clonotype. V gene TRBV7-2 combines with J gene TRBJ2-7; unclear D gene. The V gene lost 5 bases and the J gene lost 1 base, with 6 bases spanning the gap. The length of the CDR3 is 12 residues. CDR1 is SGHTA, CDR2 FQGNSA, per germline. The CDR3 reads CASSVISYEQYF. The CDR3, as DNA: TGTGCCAGCAGCGTCATTTCCTACGAGCAGTACTTC.

This clonotype was observed a handful of times. This chain joins TRBV7-9 and TRBJ2-7, with 7 bases that match TRBD2. V was clipped by 5 bases and J by 2 bases; unmatched bases: 6. This CDR3 region has 14 residues. The germline V gene encodes CDR1 SEHNR and CDR2 FQNEAQ (reference sequence). CDR3 nucleotide sequence: TGTGCCAGCAGCGGTGAGCGGGGACCCTACGAGCAGTACTTC. It specifies CASSGERGPYEQYF.